This is a list of T cell receptor beta chains from one sample in a study of blood T cell repertoires in COVID-19. Here immunoSEQ multiplex PCR was the method, and the copy in TCRdb shows in-frame clones only, minus some. The profile covers more than 150,000 clones, with about 83% appearing a single time and around 1% taken by the ten largest. The sequencing input was peripheral blood. The source of these receptors is a woman between 18 and 29 years old who had recovered from COVID-19. The CDR3 runs from the conserved cysteine through the conserved F or W. The D gene is left open where the match is weak. Only part of the rows carry a size: once, few, many, or a class if the clone is expanded.

CDR3 protein: CASSSPDRGGSPLHF; CDR3 DNA: TGTGCCAGCAGTTCCCCGGACAGGGGTGGGTCACCCCTCCACTTT; J gene: TRBJ1-6; D gene: TRBD1; clone size: NA; V gene: TRBV27
CDR3 protein: CASSPWGGAGTEAFF; CDR3 DNA: TGTGCCAGCAGCCCCTGGGGAGGGGCCGGGACTGAAGCTTTCTTT; J gene: TRBJ1-1; D gene: NA; clone size: NA; V gene: TRBV4-2
CDR3 protein: CASSPVGGTQYF; CDR3 DNA: TGTGCCAGCAGCCCGGTTGGCGGGACCCAGTACTTC; J gene: TRBJ2-5; D gene: NA; clone size: NA; V gene: TRBV3-1/TRBV3-2
CDR3 protein: CASSVRQGSYGYTF; CDR3 DNA: TGTGCCAGCAGCGTACGACAGGGTTCGTATGGCTACACCTTC; J gene: TRBJ1-2; D gene: TRBD1; clone size: few; V gene: TRBV7-2
CDR3 protein: CASSAVAGGPQETQYF; CDR3 DNA: TGTGCCAGCAGCGCCGTAGCGGGAGGGCCTCAAGAGACCCAGTACTTC; J gene: TRBJ2-5; D gene: TRBD2; clone size: NA; V gene: TRBV9
CDR3 protein: CASSYGLVRETQYF; CDR3 DNA: TGTGCCAGCAGTTACGGACTAGTGAGGGAGACCCAGTACTTC; J gene: TRBJ2-5; D gene: TRBD2; clone size: NA; V gene: TRBV6-2/TRBV6-3
CDR3 protein: CASSLNSPLHF; CDR3 DNA: TGTGCCAGCAGCCTTAATTCACCCCTCCACTTT; J gene: TRBJ1-6; D gene: NA; clone size: NA; V gene: TRBV7-6
CDR3 protein: CASSSTSAAKNIQYF; CDR3 DNA: TGTGCCAGCAGCTCTACTAGCGCGGCCAAAAACATTCAGTACTTC; J gene: TRBJ2-4; D gene: TRBD2; clone size: NA; V gene: TRBV7-8
CDR3 protein: CASSVAGVTGELFF; CDR3 DNA: TGTGCCAGTAGTGTAGCGGGAGTCACCGGGGAGCTGTTTTTT; J gene: TRBJ2-2; D gene: TRBD2; clone size: NA; V gene: TRBV19
CDR3 protein: CASSLHRGGSYNEQFF; CDR3 DNA: TGTGCCAGCAGCCTTCACAGGGGTGGTTCCTACAATGAGCAGTTCTTC; J gene: TRBJ2-1; D gene: TRBD1; clone size: NA; V gene: TRBV7-6
CDR3 protein: CASSLTLSGEKFF; CDR3 DNA: TGTGCCAGCAGCTTAACGTTGAGCGGGGAAAAGTTCTTC; J gene: TRBJ2-1; D gene: TRBD2; clone size: NA; V gene: TRBV7-3
CDR3 protein: CASSVPDFGREFLSSYNEQFF; CDR3 DNA: TGTGCCAGCAGCGTCCCAGATTTCGGGCGGGAGTTCCTGAGCTCCTACAATGAGCAGTTCTTC; J gene: TRBJ2-1; D gene: TRBD2; clone size: NA; V gene: TRBV9
CDR3 protein: CSASRGLVYNEQFF; CDR3 DNA: TGCAGTGCTAGTAGGGGGCTTGTCTACAATGAGCAGTTCTTC; J gene: TRBJ2-1; D gene: TRBD1; clone size: NA; V gene: TRBV20-1
CDR3 protein: CASSPDSNEQFF; CDR3 DNA: TGTGCCAGCAGCCCGGACTCCAATGAGCAGTTCTTC; J gene: TRBJ2-1; D gene: NA; clone size: NA; V gene: TRBV7-3
CDR3 protein: CASSLARLAGTDTQYF; CDR3 DNA: TGTGCCAGCAGCTTAGCACGACTAGCGGGCACAGATACGCAGTATTTT; J gene: TRBJ2-3; D gene: TRBD2; clone size: few; V gene: TRBV11-2
CDR3 protein: CASSVTGLAGATDTQYF; CDR3 DNA: TGTGCCAGCAGCGTAACCGGACTAGCGGGAGCCACAGATACGCAGTATTTT; J gene: TRBJ2-3; D gene: TRBD2; clone size: NA; V gene: TRBV9
CDR3 protein: CASSYQTGGVYEQYF; CDR3 DNA: TGTGCCAGCAGTTACCAAACGGGGGGGGTCTACGAGCAGTACTTC; J gene: TRBJ2-7; D gene: TRBD2; clone size: NA; V gene: TRBV6-5
CDR3 protein: CAISDRDNNQPQHF; CDR3 DNA: TGTGCCATCAGTGACCGGGACAACAATCAGCCCCAGCATTTT; J gene: TRBJ1-5; D gene: NA; clone size: NA; V gene: TRBV10-3
CDR3 protein: CASSFRGALSGNTIYF; CDR3 DNA: TGTGCCAGCAGCTTCAGGGGGGCCCTCTCTGGAAACACCATATATTTT; J gene: TRBJ1-3; D gene: TRBD1; clone size: NA; V gene: TRBV5-6
CDR3 protein: CASSKGQGAAANEKLFF; CDR3 DNA: TGTGCCAGCAGCAAGGGACAGGGGGCGGCGGCTAATGAAAAACTGTTTTTT; J gene: TRBJ1-4; D gene: TRBD1; clone size: once; V gene: TRBV9
CDR3 protein: CASSEKRQGAGKLFF; CDR3 DNA: TGTGCCAGCAGTGAGAAGAGGCAGGGGGCGGGAAAACTGTTTTTT; J gene: TRBJ1-4; D gene: TRBD1; clone size: NA; V gene: TRBV2
CDR3 protein: CASSRGYYGYTF; CDR3 DNA: TGTGCCAGCAGCCGAGGATACTATGGCTACACCTTC; J gene: TRBJ1-2; D gene: NA; clone size: NA; V gene: TRBV12-3/TRBV12-4
CDR3 protein: CASSIGAGGYNEQFF; CDR3 DNA: TGTGCCAGTAGTATCGGGGCGGGGGGATACAATGAGCAGTTCTTC; J gene: TRBJ2-1; D gene: TRBD2; clone size: NA; V gene: TRBV19
CDR3 protein: CASSQGVKTGELFF; CDR3 DNA: TGTGCCAGCAGCCAAGGGGTGAAAACCGGGGAGCTGTTTTTT; J gene: TRBJ2-2; D gene: NA; clone size: NA; V gene: TRBV7-3
CDR3 protein: CASSYSGAPGAFF; CDR3 DNA: TGTGCCAGCAGTTACTCGGGGGCCCCGGGGGCTTTCTTT; J gene: TRBJ1-1; D gene: NA; clone size: NA; V gene: TRBV6-2/TRBV6-3
CDR3 protein: CASSESVRVTDQPQHF; CDR3 DNA: TGCGCCAGCAGTGAGTCGGTCAGGGTAACGGATCAGCCCCAGCATTTT; J gene: TRBJ1-5; D gene: NA; clone size: NA; V gene: TRBV10-1
CDR3 protein: CATSRDRGRGNTEAFF; CDR3 DNA: TGTGCCACCAGCAGAGACAGGGGGCGTGGGAACACTGAAGCTTTCTTT; J gene: TRBJ1-1; D gene: TRBD1; clone size: NA; V gene: TRBV15
CDR3 protein: CASSTTGFEQFF; CDR3 DNA: TGTGCCAGCAGCACTACAGGGTTTGAGCAGTTCTTC; J gene: TRBJ2-1; D gene: NA; clone size: NA; V gene: TRBV12-3/TRBV12-4
CDR3 protein: CASSFQAGRSPLHF; CDR3 DNA: TGTGCCAGCAGTTTTCAGGCGGGGCGATCACCCCTCCACTTT; J gene: TRBJ1-6; D gene: NA; clone size: NA; V gene: TRBV27
CDR3 protein: CASSQHQGAGTEAFF; CDR3 DNA: TGCGCCAGCAGCCAACATCAGGGGGCCGGGACTGAAGCTTTCTTT; J gene: TRBJ1-1; D gene: TRBD1; clone size: NA; V gene: TRBV4-3
CDR3 protein: CASSLKRGARDEQFF; CDR3 DNA: TGTGCCAGCAGCTTAAAACGGGGGGCGAGGGATGAGCAGTTCTTC; J gene: TRBJ2-1; D gene: NA; clone size: NA; V gene: TRBV7-3
CDR3 protein: CASSSGGAGDTQYF; CDR3 DNA: TGTGCCAGTTCGAGCGGGGGCGCCGGAGATACGCAGTATTTT; J gene: TRBJ2-3; D gene: TRBD2; clone size: once; V gene: TRBV7-3
CDR3 protein: CASSQAGGGAYEQYF; CDR3 DNA: TGTGCCAGCAGCCAAGCCGGGGGGGGTGCCTACGAGCAGTACTTC; J gene: TRBJ2-7; D gene: TRBD2; clone size: many; V gene: TRBV3-1/TRBV3-2
CDR3 protein: CASSRQGRGTDTQYF; CDR3 DNA: TGTGCCAGCAGCCGCCAGGGGCGGGGGACAGATACGCAGTATTTT; J gene: TRBJ2-3; D gene: NA; clone size: NA; V gene: TRBV5-5
CDR3 protein: CASSPVPSTVNEQYF; CDR3 DNA: TGTGCCAGCAGTCCCGTCCCGTCGACAGTCAACGAGCAGTACTTC; J gene: TRBJ2-7; D gene: NA; clone size: NA; V gene: TRBV27
CDR3 protein: CASSRTTGPMNTEAFF; CDR3 DNA: TGTGCCAGCAGCCGAACAACAGGGCCCATGAACACTGAAGCTTTCTTT; J gene: TRBJ1-1; D gene: NA; clone size: NA; V gene: TRBV7-3
CDR3 protein: CASSSLGLAGVNEQYF; CDR3 DNA: TGTGCCAGCAGTAGCCTCGGACTAGCGGGGGTAAACGAGCAGTACTTC; J gene: TRBJ2-7; D gene: TRBD2; clone size: NA; V gene: TRBV6-2/TRBV6-3
CDR3 protein: CASSRAPATNEKLFF; CDR3 DNA: TGTGCCAGCAGCCGCGCCCCTGCAACTAATGAAAAACTGTTTTTT; J gene: TRBJ1-4; D gene: NA; clone size: NA; V gene: TRBV7-2
CDR3 protein: CASSGIRGGQYF; CDR3 DNA: TGTGCCAGCAGCGGGATAAGGGGGGGCCAGTACTTC; J gene: TRBJ2-5; D gene: NA; clone size: NA; V gene: TRBV5-4
CDR3 protein: CASRLGQDSYEQYF; CDR3 DNA: TGCGCCAGCAGACTGGGACAAGACTCCTACGAGCAGTACTTC; J gene: TRBJ2-7; D gene: NA; clone size: NA; V gene: TRBV5-1
CDR3 protein: CASSPTPGRETQYF; CDR3 DNA: TGTGCCAGCAGCCCTACCCCCGGTCGGGAGACCCAGTACTTC; J gene: TRBJ2-5; D gene: NA; clone size: once; V gene: TRBV7-9
CDR3 protein: CASSLRGRVLRSGNTIYF; CDR3 DNA: TGTGCCAGCAGCTTACGAGGGAGGGTGTTACGGTCTGGAAACACCATATATTTT; J gene: TRBJ1-3; D gene: NA; clone size: once; V gene: TRBV7-9
CDR3 protein: CAISLQRALVRNEQFF; CDR3 DNA: TGTGCCATCAGCCTGCAGAGGGCCCTGGTTCGCAATGAGCAGTTCTTC; J gene: TRBJ2-1; D gene: NA; clone size: NA; V gene: TRBV10-3
CDR3 protein: CASRQGAPFGYTF; CDR3 DNA: TGTGCCAGCAGACAGGGGGCGCCTTTTGGCTACACCTTC; J gene: TRBJ1-2; D gene: TRBD1; clone size: NA; V gene: TRBV6-5
CDR3 protein: CASRSQDTRWTEAFF; CDR3 DNA: TGTGCCAGCAGATCACAGGACACGAGGTGGACTGAAGCTTTCTTT; J gene: TRBJ1-1; D gene: NA; clone size: NA; V gene: TRBV6-5
CDR3 protein: CASSPLNSYEQYF; CDR3 DNA: TGTGCCAGCAGCCCCCTAAACTCCTACGAGCAGTACTTC; J gene: TRBJ2-7; D gene: NA; clone size: NA; V gene: TRBV5-5
CDR3 protein: CASSTKRSRGKGYGYTF; CDR3 DNA: TGTGCCAGTAGTACAAAGAGATCTAGGGGGAAAGGCTATGGCTACACCTTC; J gene: TRBJ1-2; D gene: NA; clone size: NA; V gene: TRBV19
CDR3 protein: CASSRGIDMNTEAFF; CDR3 DNA: TGTGCCAGCAGCCGCGGAATCGATATGAACACTGAAGCTTTCTTT; J gene: TRBJ1-1; D gene: NA; clone size: NA; V gene: TRBV25-1
CDR3 protein: CASSDEAGGHTGELFF; CDR3 DNA: TGTGCCAGCAGTGACGAAGCGGGGGGCCACACCGGGGAGCTGTTTTTT; J gene: TRBJ2-2; D gene: TRBD2; clone size: NA; V gene: TRBV6-4
CDR3 protein: CASSPTTGSYTEAFF; CDR3 DNA: TGTGCCAGCAGCCCGACGACAGGAAGCTACACTGAAGCTTTCTTT; J gene: TRBJ1-1; D gene: NA; clone size: NA; V gene: TRBV5-4
CDR3 protein: CASSLAGGGYNEQFF; CDR3 DNA: TGTGCCAGCAGTTTAGCGGGAGGGGGTTACAATGAGCAGTTCTTC; J gene: TRBJ2-1; D gene: TRBD2; clone size: NA; V gene: TRBV6-5
CDR3 protein: CASSYILERGYNEQFF; CDR3 DNA: TGTGCCAGCAGTTACATTCTGGAGCGGGGTTACAATGAGCAGTTCTTC; J gene: TRBJ2-1; D gene: TRBD2; clone size: few; V gene: TRBV6-2/TRBV6-3
CDR3 protein: CASSLPQGTEAFF; CDR3 DNA: TGTGCCAGCAGCTTACCCCAGGGGACTGAAGCTTTCTTT; J gene: TRBJ1-1; D gene: NA; clone size: few; V gene: TRBV11-2
CDR3 protein: CASSQGLQSIEPQHF; CDR3 DNA: TGCGCCAGCAGCCAAGGACTCCAGTCAATTGAGCCCCAGCATTTT; J gene: TRBJ1-5; D gene: NA; clone size: NA; V gene: TRBV4-3
CDR3 protein: CASSQEGLNEKLFF; CDR3 DNA: TGCGCCAGCAGCCAAGAGGGGCTTAATGAAAAACTGTTTTTT; J gene: TRBJ1-4; D gene: NA; clone size: NA; V gene: TRBV4-1
CDR3 protein: CASLPYGNTGELFF; CDR3 DNA: TGTGCCTCTCTCCCCTACGGGAACACCGGGGAGCTGTTTTTT; J gene: TRBJ2-2; D gene: NA; clone size: NA; V gene: TRBV28
CDR3 protein: CASSVATGTSGRAQNEQFF; CDR3 DNA: TGTGCCAGCAGCGTAGCTACTGGGACTAGCGGGAGGGCCCAAAATGAGCAGTTCTTC; J gene: TRBJ2-1; D gene: TRBD2; clone size: NA; V gene: TRBV9
CDR3 protein: CASKGRAGQPQHF; CDR3 DNA: TGTGCCAGCAAGGGCAGGGCAGGTCAGCCCCAGCATTTT; J gene: TRBJ1-5; D gene: NA; clone size: once; V gene: TRBV12-3/TRBV12-4
CDR3 protein: CATKGGTSGYNEQFF; CDR3 DNA: TGTGCCACCAAGGGCGGGACTAGCGGCTACAATGAGCAGTTCTTC; J gene: TRBJ2-1; D gene: TRBD2; clone size: NA; V gene: TRBV25-1
CDR3 protein: CATSDKGLAGPLDTQYF; CDR3 DNA: TGTGCCACCAGTGACAAGGGACTAGCGGGGCCACTTGATACGCAGTATTTT; J gene: TRBJ2-3; D gene: TRBD2; clone size: NA; V gene: TRBV24-1